This T cell receptor (beta chain) was identified in a study of monozygotic twins with inflammatory bowel disease. CDR3 length: 16 residues. For this clonotype: The target antigen is unknown.

Broader study findings: Repertoires of patients may have been made more variable by differing immunosuppressive treatments. It was in IBD patients that TCRbeta diversity (inverse Simpson) was lower than in healthy co-twins.

Incorporation of UMIs carrying a 6-nucleotide sample barcode was performed by template switching. TCRdb re-called the 5' RACE reads, yielding one record per CDR3 amino acid sequence without DNA. This table holds 400,000 to 500,000 distinct CDR3 sequences. Each donor supplied under 3 ml of blood. Material for sequencing was blood. The receptor's source is a human donor with ulcerative colitis or Crohn's disease, or a healthy co-twin of an affected twin (not recorded which). The chain has TRBV12-3 or TRBV12-4 and TRBJ2-3; TCRdb proposes TRBD2, but this gene call is untestable without DNA. The CDR3 reads CASSLRAGGSTDTQYF.